The present T cell receptor beta chain was sequenced within a study of molecular identifiers for immune sequencing clone quantification. MiXCR, applied by TCRdb to the PCR reads, yields one record per CDR3 protein. The table shows 490,000 or so distinct CDR3 sequences, with about a fifth occurring only once. The CDR3 is 15 amino acids. Germline V gene sequence: CDR1 MNHEY, CDR2 SVGEGT. The germline V and J ends were trimmed by 5 bases and 1 base, with 14 bases remaining between them. The V gene is TRBV6-2 or TRBV6-3, the J gene TRBJ1-1; D call uncertain. The clonotype comes from a human donor in good health. Some libraries in this study had Jurkat cell RNA spiked in. Material for sequencing was naive CD8+ T cells from blood, with Jurkat cell RNA spiked in. Subset denoted: FACS-sorted CD8+CD4-CCR7+CD45RA+ naive T cells. The CDR3 is CASSLPATRNTEAFF. The CDR3 region has the DNA TGTGCCAGCAGTCTCCCGGCGACTCGGAACACTGAAGCTTTCTTT.